These T cell receptor beta chains were read from a single sample in a study of blood T cells in healthy people across ages. TCRdb itself ran the 5' RACE reads through MiXCR, one entry per CDR3 protein. The sample gives around 1,000,000 distinct CDR3 sequences, roughly a quarter of which show up once; about 0.69% is in the top ten. Separately, the same data were catalogued under a study of T cells of mothers and their children.

Source material: blood. These receptors originate from a girl aged 2-10 years in good health. The CDR3 runs from the conserved cysteine through the conserved F or W.

TRBJ2-5	TRBV28	CASSSTGLAEETQYF
TRBJ2-7	TRBV12-3/TRBV12-4	CASSSEPYEQYF
TRBJ1-2	TRBV12-3/TRBV12-4	CASSYLLGGYTF
TRBJ2-1	TRBV7-9	CASSLGTSGRDPYNEQFF
TRBJ2-5	TRBV5-1	CASSSRQGSGEQYF
TRBJ2-1	TRBV29-1	CSVQGIGLEQFF
TRBJ2-3	TRBV4-1	CASSQVLLTDTQYF
TRBJ2-1	TRBV6-1	CASSEEESMLDEQFF
TRBJ1-2	TRBV29-1	CSVEDPGVGYTF
TRBJ2-1	TRBV5-1	CASSPQQGPVGWQFF
TRBJ2-4	TRBV5-6	CASSLEGAGGLAKNIQYF
TRBJ1-3	TRBV6-1	CASSEYSPLGSGNTIYF
TRBJ1-3	TRBV7-8	CASSLAHGLRNAICF
TRBJ1-2	TRBV6-6	CASTLPTRGRGDYGYTF
TRBJ1-5	TRBV9	CASSVGGRNQPQHF
TRBJ2-7	TRBV5-1	CASSPYTLSELNYEQYF
TRBJ2-1	TRBV6-2/TRBV6-3	CAIRADYSYNEQFF
.	TRBV7-9	CASSLANRDYEQYF
TRBJ2-3	TRBV9	CASSDGTKDTQYF
TRBJ2-1	TRBV2	CASSRALGNEQFF
TRBJ2-7	TRBV29-1	CSAREGAGYEQYF
TRBJ1-1	TRBV12-3/TRBV12-4	CASSLQGMDTEAFF
TRBJ1-1	TRBV29-1	CSVGWDTEAFF
TRBJ1-5	TRBV28	CASSPHTLWGNQPQHF
TRBJ2-7	TRBV12-3/TRBV12-4	CASSFGATYEQYF
TRBJ2-5	TRBV4-3	CASSQDYGPRETQYF